Detailed here is one T cell receptor beta chain. The clone's antigen remains unknown. Within one base of it there is no much larger clone, and no base qualities were kept. Trimming removed 3 bases from V and 7 bases from J; the gene matches leave 11 bases unexplained. Looking up the germline V gene yields CDR1 SGHRS and CDR2 YFSETQ. From the cysteine through the phenylalanine, the CDR3 covers 15 amino acids. The entry retains the CDR3 DNA only, 45 bases that are in frame from base 1. RNA was extracted using the RNeasy kit, and roughly 0.5 to 1 microgram was reverse transcribed with random hexamers. The immunoSEQ multiplex PCR assay, covering 54 Vbeta and 13 Jbeta segments, was used to amplify TCR beta CDR3 regions. PCR amplification bias was corrected using a synthetic template baseline for primer optimization and computational correction. The source study handled its data this way. Reads were assigned to V, D and J genes according to IMGT and analyzed in immunoSEQ Analyzer, with only productive sequences retained. To calculate clonality, Shannon entropy was normalized by log2 of the number of productive unique sequences and then subtracted from one. For each patient and control, public and private clones were evaluated among the 100 most prevalent clones. Susac-specific clones were defined as absent from healthy and MS cohorts, about 1,100 published viral clones and other ImmuneACCESS disease sequences. Clones were called with MiXCR by TCRdb after fastp trimmed the public reads at Q25, and only in-frame beta chains were retained. Rows with a matching CDR3 protein are joined into one entry that keeps the most common DNA and genes. These V and J calls derive from TCRdb rather than the authors' analysis. The sample table contains about 430,000 distinct CDR3 sequences; only one count was recorded for more than 80% of them. 0.09% to 0.15% of the sample belongs to the ten largest clones.

The data belong to a study of CD8 T cells in Susac syndrome (dated by TCRdb to the late 2010s). Regarding the research as a whole: Whether CD8+ T cell activation and differentiation in Susac syndrome was antigen driven was tested using repertoire sequencing. CD8+ T cell repertoire clonality was compared between fewer than 13 healthy donors, approximately 14 Susac syndrome patients and about 15 multiple sclerosis patients. Overall results and qualifications from the work: The number of individuals in the TCR sequencing and HLA analysis was recognized as being relatively small.

Peripheral blood CD8+ and CD4+ T cells from healthy donors, Susac syndrome patients and multiple sclerosis patients were profiled using high-throughput TCR beta sequencing. The multiple sclerosis controls were treatment-naive patients who had stable or active relapsing-remitting disease and met the revised McDonald criteria. Bulk CD8+ and CD4+ T cells were purified by magnetic negative isolation, whereas CD8+ TEMRA cells were enriched by FACS. Blood was drawn into EDTA tubes, processed within 24 hours, and PBMCs were isolated by density gradient centrifugation. PBMCs intended for TCR sequencing were cryopreserved in liquid nitrogen and were subsequently thawed in a 37 degrees C water bath. The sorted or isolated CD4+, CD8+ and CD8+ TEMRA cells had a purity of 90% or higher.

The sequenced material came from CD8+ T cells from PBMCs. The sequence links TRBV5-1 to TRBJ1-1; a stretch of 8 junction bases matches TRBD1. The TCR comes from a human donor with multiple sclerosis. The nucleotide sequence is TGCGCCAGCAGCTCGCAACAGGGGGGAGACCTTGAAGCTTTCTTT. It encodes CASSSQQGGDLEAFF.